This T cell receptor beta chain is drawn from a study of CD8+ T cells in alopecia areata. Background on the study: The drug, oral tofacitinib, was given to treated patients at 5 to 10 mg twice daily. Study-wide results and limits: Possibly as an HLA-related effect, TCR sharing across patients appeared less clear than in mice. Normal skin's resident alphabeta T cells are also sequenced in scalp samples.

The V gene lost 4 bases and the J gene lost 0 bases, with 2 bases spanning the gap. Germline-derived CDR1 and CDR2 are SGDLS and YYNGEE. CDR3 size: 13 residues. The authors extracted RNA and reverse transcribed it into cDNA as the sequencing template. Assay used: immunoSEQ multiplex PCR; TCRdb lists only in-frame clones, some missing. Among about 170,000 clones, less than 75% were seen once, and the ten largest hold more than 9.5%. As for this clone: Antigen specificity is unknown.

Lesional scalp punch biopsies and peripheral blood came from alopecia areata patients. This sequence was found in a human donor with alopecia areata. The chain has TRBV9 and TRBJ2-6; no clear D. The sequencing used CD8+ T cells sorted from blood, collected at week 0. The CDR3 DNA reads as TGTGCCAGCAGCACCTCTGGGGCCAACGTCCTGACTTTC. The encoded protein is CASSTSGANVLTF. Complete variable domain (other parts from reference TRBV9 and TRBJ2-6): DSGVTQTPKHLITATGQRVTLRCSPRSGDLSVYWYQQSLDQGLQFLIQYYNGEERAKGNILERFSAQQFPDLHSELNLSSLELGDSALYFCASSTSGANVLTFGAGSRLTVL.